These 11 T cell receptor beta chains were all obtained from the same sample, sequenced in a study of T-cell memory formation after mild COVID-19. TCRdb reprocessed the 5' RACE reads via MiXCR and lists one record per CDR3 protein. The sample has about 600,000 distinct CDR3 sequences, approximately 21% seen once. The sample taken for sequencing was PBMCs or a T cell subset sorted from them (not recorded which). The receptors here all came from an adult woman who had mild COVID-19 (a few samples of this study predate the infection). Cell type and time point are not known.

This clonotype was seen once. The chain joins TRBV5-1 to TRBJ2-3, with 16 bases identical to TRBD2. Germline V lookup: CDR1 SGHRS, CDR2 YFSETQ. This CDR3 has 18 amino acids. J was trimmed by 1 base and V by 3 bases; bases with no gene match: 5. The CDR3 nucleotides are TGCGCCAGCAGCTCGGGACTAGCGGGAGGGCACGGCACAGATACGCAGTATTTT. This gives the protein CASSSGLAGGHGTDTQYF.

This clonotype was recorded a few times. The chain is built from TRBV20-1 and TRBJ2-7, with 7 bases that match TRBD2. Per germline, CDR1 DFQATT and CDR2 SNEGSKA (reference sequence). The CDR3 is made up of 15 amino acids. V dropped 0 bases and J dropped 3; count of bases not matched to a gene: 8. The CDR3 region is CSARDPSGGFYEQYF. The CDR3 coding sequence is TGCAGTGCTAGAGACCCTAGCGGTGGGTTCTACGAGCAGTACTTC.

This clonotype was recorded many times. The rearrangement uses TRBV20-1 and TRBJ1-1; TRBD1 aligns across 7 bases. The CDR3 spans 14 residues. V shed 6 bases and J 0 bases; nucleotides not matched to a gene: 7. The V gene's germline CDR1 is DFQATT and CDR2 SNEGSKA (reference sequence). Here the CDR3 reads CSARQGRMNTEAFF. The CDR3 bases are TGCAGTGCAAGACAGGGAAGGATGAACACTGAAGCTTTCTTT.

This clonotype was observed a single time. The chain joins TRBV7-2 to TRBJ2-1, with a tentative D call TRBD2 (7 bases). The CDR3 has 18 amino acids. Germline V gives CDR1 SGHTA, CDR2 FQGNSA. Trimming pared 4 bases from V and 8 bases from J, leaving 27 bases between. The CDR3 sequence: CASSSLTLVGGLLYEQFF. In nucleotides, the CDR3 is TGTGCCAGCAGCTCCCTGACTCTGGTCGGGGGGCTTTTGTATGAGCAGTTCTTC.

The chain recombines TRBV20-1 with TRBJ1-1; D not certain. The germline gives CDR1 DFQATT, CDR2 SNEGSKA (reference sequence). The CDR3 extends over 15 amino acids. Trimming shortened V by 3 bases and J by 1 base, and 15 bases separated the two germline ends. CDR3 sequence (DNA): TGCAGTGCTAGCACACACACCAGAGGGAACACTGAAGCTTTCTTT. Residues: CSASTHTRGNTEAFF.

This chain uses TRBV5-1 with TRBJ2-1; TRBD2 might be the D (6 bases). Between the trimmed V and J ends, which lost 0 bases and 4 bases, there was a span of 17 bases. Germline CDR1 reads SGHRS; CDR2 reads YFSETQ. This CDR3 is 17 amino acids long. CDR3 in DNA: TGCGCCAGCAGCTTGGGTTGGTCGGGGGAAACTTACAATGAGCAGTTCTTC. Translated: CASSLGWSGETYNEQFF.

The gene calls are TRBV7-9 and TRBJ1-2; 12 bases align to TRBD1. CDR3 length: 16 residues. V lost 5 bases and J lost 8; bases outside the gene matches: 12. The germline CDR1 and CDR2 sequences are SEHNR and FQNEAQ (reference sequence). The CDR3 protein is CASSLEPGQGAGGYTF. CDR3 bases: TGTGCCAGCAGCCTGGAACCGGGACAGGGGGCCGGGGGCTACACCTTC.

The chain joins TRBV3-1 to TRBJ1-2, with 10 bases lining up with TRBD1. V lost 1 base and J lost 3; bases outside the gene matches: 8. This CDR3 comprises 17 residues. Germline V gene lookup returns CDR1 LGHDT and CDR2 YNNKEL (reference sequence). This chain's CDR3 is CASSQAPGQGFDYGYTF. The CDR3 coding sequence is TGTGCCAGCAGCCAAGCCCCGGGACAGGGGTTTGACTATGGCTACACCTTC.

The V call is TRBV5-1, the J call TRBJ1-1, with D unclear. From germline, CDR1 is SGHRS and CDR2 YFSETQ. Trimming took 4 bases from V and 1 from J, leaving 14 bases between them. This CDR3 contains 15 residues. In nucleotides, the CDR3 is TGCGCCAGCAGCCCCTCCGGCGGGTGGAACACTGAAGCTTTCTTT. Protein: CASSPSGGWNTEAFF.

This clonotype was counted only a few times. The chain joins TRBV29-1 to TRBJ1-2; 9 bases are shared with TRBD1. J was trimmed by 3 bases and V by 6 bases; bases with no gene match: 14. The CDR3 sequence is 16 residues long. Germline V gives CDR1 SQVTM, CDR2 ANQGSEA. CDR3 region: CSVGTGNSWRDYGYTF. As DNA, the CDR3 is TGCAGCGTAGGGACAGGGAATAGTTGGAGGGACTATGGCTACACCTTC.

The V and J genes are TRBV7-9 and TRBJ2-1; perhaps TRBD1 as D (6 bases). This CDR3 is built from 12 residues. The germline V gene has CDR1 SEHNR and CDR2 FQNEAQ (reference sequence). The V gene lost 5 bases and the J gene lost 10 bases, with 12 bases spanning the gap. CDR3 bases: TGTGCCAGCAGCCCGGGACATCTCGAGCAGTTCTTC. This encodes CASSPGHLEQFF.